This T cell receptor beta chain came from a study of shared clonotypes between healthy human individuals. Here immunoSEQ multiplex PCR was the method, and the copy in TCRdb shows in-frame clones only, minus some. The data show some 2,500,000 clones, less than 95% seen once. From germline, CDR1 is MNHEY and CDR2 SMNVEV (reference sequence). This CDR3 contains 15 residues. V was clipped by 4 bases and J by 6 bases, with 16 bases between them. Material: naive CD4+ T cells from PBMCs. Subset here: CD45RA+ positively selected. The V and J genes are TRBV27 and TRBJ2-1, with D unresolved. This TCR came from a man younger than 35 in good health. Some clones in this sample may be carry-over from other donors' samples. The CDR3 DNA reads TGTGCCAGCAGTTCCCTCGGTTCGGGCCCCAATGAGCAGTTCTTC. It translates to CASSSLGSGPNEQFF.